This T cell receptor beta chain derives from a study of blood T cell repertoires in COVID-19. This table comes from immunoSEQ multiplex PCR, and its TCRdb copy is limited to in-frame clones, with some not included. Counted here are 200,000 to 250,000 clones, about 80% occurring once; the ten biggest clones make up 1.3%. V lost 3 bases and J lost 3; bases outside the gene matches: 4. This CDR3 is 15 amino acids long. Germline CDR1 is MNHNS and CDR2 is SASEGT. Clinical histories supplied by participants themselves formed the basis of cohort assignment. Material: PBMCs or T cells enriched from blood (not recorded which). This sequence originates from a woman aged 40 to 50 with acute COVID-19. This chain links TRBV6-1 with TRBJ2-7; 11 nucleotides line up with TRBD2. The CDR3 here is CASSELAGGNYEQYF. CDR3 nucleotide sequence: TGTGCCAGCAGTGAGCTAGCGGGAGGAAACTACGAGCAGTACTTC.